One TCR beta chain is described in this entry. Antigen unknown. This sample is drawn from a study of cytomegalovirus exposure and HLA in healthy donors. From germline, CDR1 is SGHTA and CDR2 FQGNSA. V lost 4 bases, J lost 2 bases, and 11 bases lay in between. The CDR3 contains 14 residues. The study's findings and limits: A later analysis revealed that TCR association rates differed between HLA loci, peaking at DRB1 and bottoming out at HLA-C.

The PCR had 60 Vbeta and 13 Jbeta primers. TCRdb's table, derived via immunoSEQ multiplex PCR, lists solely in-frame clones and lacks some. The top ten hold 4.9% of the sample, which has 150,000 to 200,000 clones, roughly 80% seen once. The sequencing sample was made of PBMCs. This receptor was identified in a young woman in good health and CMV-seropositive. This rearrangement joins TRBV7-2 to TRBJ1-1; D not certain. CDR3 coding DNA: TGTGCCAGCAGCTATATACAGTTAAACACTGAAGCTTTCTTT. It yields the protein CASSYIQLNTEAFF.